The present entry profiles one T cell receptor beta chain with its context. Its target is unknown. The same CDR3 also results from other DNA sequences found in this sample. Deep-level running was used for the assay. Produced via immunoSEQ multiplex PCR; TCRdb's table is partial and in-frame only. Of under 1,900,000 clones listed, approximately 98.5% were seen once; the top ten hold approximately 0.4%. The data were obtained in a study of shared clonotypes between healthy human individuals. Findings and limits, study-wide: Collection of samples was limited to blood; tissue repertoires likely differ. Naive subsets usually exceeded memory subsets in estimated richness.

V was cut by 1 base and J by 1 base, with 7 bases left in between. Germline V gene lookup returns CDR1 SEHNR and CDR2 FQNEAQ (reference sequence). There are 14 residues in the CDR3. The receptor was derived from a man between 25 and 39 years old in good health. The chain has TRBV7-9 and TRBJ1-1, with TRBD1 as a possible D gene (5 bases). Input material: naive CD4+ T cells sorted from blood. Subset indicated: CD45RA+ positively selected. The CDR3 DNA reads TGTGCCAGCAGCTTAGTCACAGGGAACACTGAAGCTTTCTTT. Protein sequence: CASSLVTGNTEAFF.